The T cell receptor beta chain described here comes from a study of T cells in Graves' hyperthyroidism and ophthalmopathy. Between the trimmed V and J ends, which lost 6 bases and 3 bases, there was a span of 9 bases. This CDR3 has 12 amino acids. Germline lookup yields CDR1 MDHEN and CDR2 SYDVKM. This clonotype has ten or more counts. Its antigen remains unidentified. Regions amplified from RNA transcripts were the TCR beta CDR3 regions. The HTBI primer set drove a first-round RT-PCR of the TCR CDR3. TCRdb reprocessed the multiplex PCR reads via MiXCR and lists one record per CDR3 protein. The sample consists of hundreds of thousands of distinct CDR3 sequences, roughly a sixth of them appearing once. Findings and caveats of the study: Ophthalmopathy was told apart from stable hyperthyroidism by a 13 V-J model. The model anticipated ophthalmopathy a median approximately 6.5 months pre-onset.

Sequencing input: blood. The chain combines TRBV28 with TRBJ2-7; perhaps TRBD2 as D (5 bases). The clonotype comes from a woman younger than 30 with Graves' ophthalmopathy. The CDR3 nucleotides read TGTGCCAGCAGCGTAACTAGCTACGAGCAGTACTTC. It translates to CASSVTSYEQYF.